What follows describes a single T cell receptor (beta chain). This sample was taken from a study of technical replicates of blood from several donors. V was clipped by 5 bases and J by 5 bases, with 8 bases between them. Germline-derived CDR1 and CDR2 are MNHEY and SMNVEV (reference sequence). This CDR3 region has 12 residues. Sequencing was performed with immunoSEQ multiplex PCR; in TCRdb, only in-frame clones are kept and a portion is missing. The sample yields 55,000 to 70,000 clones, approximately 84% seen once. V gene TRBV27 combines with J gene TRBJ2-3; D is perhaps TRBD1 (6 bases). This clonotype was obtained from a human donor in good health. Some clones in this sample may be carry-over from other donors' samples. Sequencing was done on a sample of PBMCs. For the CDR3, the DNA is TGTGCCAGCAGTATGACAGGAGATACGCAGTATTTT. Translated, it gives CASSMTGDTQYF.